This T cell receptor beta chain was documented in a study of T cell clonotyping in hematopoietic cell transplantation. Specified time point: recipient sample about 28 days before transplant, after cytoreduction. This clone came up a few times. Germline-derived CDR1 and CDR2 are KGHSH and LQKENI. CDR3 size: 14 residues. The V gene lost 2 bases and the J gene lost 2 bases, with 9 bases spanning the gap. Produced via immunoSEQ multiplex PCR; TCRdb's table is partial and in-frame only. Of 15,000 to 20,000 clones in the sample, 77% were seen once. This TCR was recovered from a man between 60 and 75 years old with acute myeloid leukemia. Some clones in this sample may be carry-over from other donors' samples. The specimen was peripheral blood mononuclear cells, collected before stem cell transplant. The chain has TRBV18 and TRBJ1-2; the D gene is possibly TRBD1 (6 bases). CDR3 sequence (DNA): TGTGCCAGCTCACCAGGCAGGGGAAACTATGGCTACACCTTC. Translation gives CASSPGRGNYGYTF. The full variable domain, its missing parts supplied by reference TRBV18 and TRBJ1-2, is NAGVMQNPRHLVRRRGQEARLRCSPMKGHSHVYWYRQLPEEGLKFMVYLQKENIIDESGMPKERFSAEFPKEGPSILRIQQVVRGDSAAYFCASSPGRGNYGYTFGSGTRLTVV.